The T cell receptor beta chain under discussion was sequenced for a study of blood T cell repertoires in COVID-19. The table came from immunoSEQ multiplex PCR; TCRdb's copy has only in-frame clones and leaves some out. The repertoire has 150,000 to 200,000 clones, roughly nine tenths of them found once; the top ten carry roughly 2%. Looked up from germline, CDR1 is LGHDT and CDR2 is YNNKEL (reference sequence). Trimming cost V 4 bases and J 9 bases, with 13 bases left between them. The CDR3 is 13 residues long. This clone was recorded a few times. The chain has TRBV3-1 (or the pseudogene TRBV3-2) and TRBJ2-1, with D maybe TRBD1 (6 bases). The source of this sequence is a man between 65 and 85 years old with active or convalescent COVID-19. Sequenced: peripheral blood. The CDR3 bases are TGTGCCAGCAGCCCAGAACAGGGCGGTGAGCAGTTCTTC. The encoded protein is CASSPEQGGEQFF.